This paragraph reports one T cell receptor (beta chain). Its cognate antigen has yet to be identified. Base qualities are not recorded, but no much larger clone differs from it by a single base. The sample has other DNA sequences that encode this CDR3 too. The record originates from a study of blood T cell repertoires in COVID-19 (dated by TCRdb to 2019 to 2021). Broadly, across the study: Samples from collaborators originated in the United States, Italy and Spain and spanned both the acute and convalescent phases of COVID-19. The prospective study material was composed of cDNA or gDNA derived from T cells, B-cell-depleted T cells, or PBMCs. The dataset comprised deeply sampled blood TCRbeta repertoires from subjects exposed to, actively infected with, or recovered from COVID-19. A freely available public database, intended as a resource for researchers studying the immune response to SARS-CoV-2, is where the repertoires were released. Samples came from the ongoing ImmuneRACE study (first 160 participants) plus 1,254 subjects from 6 global collaborators. Sample metadata almost always included a de-identified subject ID, COVID-19 status, age in years and sex. Where available, HLA class I and class II types were taken from metadata supplied by the sample provider and were not determined by assay-based typing. Study-wide findings and limitations: How much clinical and demographic metadata was included differed by source and by participant, and the metadata was provided uncurated.

TCRbeta CDR3 regions were amplified from genomic DNA by means of the immunoSEQ Assay, a bias-controlled multiplex PCR. The source study handled its data this way. Within the assay, amplification of reference gene primers was used to estimate how many nucleated cells each sample contained. To quantify the absolute abundance of each unique TCRbeta CDR3 rearrangement, sequence reads were collapsed and filtered. For each sample, productive Simpson clonality was calculated as the square root of Simpson's diversity index over productive rearrangements. The table comes from immuneACCESS by way of TCRdb, which keeps in-frame sequences with V and J called. Part of the clones is missing from these tables; in studies checked, under half for an unresolved V gene and the rest for unknown reasons. For V, J and clone size, that table is used; D and trimming come from the DNA. This sample lists 250,000 to 300,000 clones; 85% were detected once. The ten largest clones add up to roughly 5.3% of the sample.

Each collaborating institution followed its own protocols to collect whole blood in K2EDTA tubes. For TCRbeta analysis, collaborator samples were shipped as frozen whole blood, as isolated PBMCs, or as DNA extracted from either sample type. Sequences were obtained from peripheral blood. This receptor was obtained from a man aged 45 to 65 with active or convalescent COVID-19.

The CDR3 has the sequence CASSSQGNQPQHF. In nucleotide form, the sequence is TGTGCCAGCAGTTCCCAGGGCAATCAGCCCCAGCATTTT. The V gene is TRBV6-5 and the J gene is TRBJ1-5; the D gene cannot be named for sure. The trim is 4 bases for V and 2 bases for J, with a gap of 6 bases between the germline ends. From its cysteine to its phenylalanine, the CDR3 spans 13 amino acids. Only CDR3 DNA is held: 39 bases, read in frame from base 1. Sequences MNHEY (CDR1) and SVGAGI (CDR2) are obtained from the germline V gene.